These 30 T cell receptor beta chains came from one sample sequenced in a study of Graves' ophthalmopathy and Graves' hyperthyroidism. Amplification of TCR beta CDR3 regions used RNA transcripts. First-round RT-PCR used HTBI primers; second-round multiplex PCR followed. Each CDR3 protein is one row after TCRdb ran MiXCR on the multiplex PCR reads. The table shows roughly 400,000 distinct CDR3 sequences, with approximately 18% occurring only once. The material sequenced was peripheral blood. The receptors were gathered from an adult woman with stable Graves' hyperthyroidism.

This clonotype showed up many times. The rearrangement links TRBV11-2 to TRBJ2-5; D gene uncertain. Trimming pared 1 base from V and 5 bases from J, leaving 8 bases between. Germline V lookup: CDR1 SGHAT, CDR2 FQNNGV. CDR3 length equals 13 residues. In nucleotides, the CDR3 is TGTGCCAGCAGCTTAGTCAGTCGGGAGACCCAGTACTTC. Encoded protein: CASSLVSRETQYF.

There are a few counts of this clonotype. The V gene is TRBV9, the J gene TRBJ2-6, with D perhaps TRBD2 (6 bases). V lost 0 bases to trimming and J lost 2 bases, with 9 bases between them. CDR3 length: 16 amino acids. Looked up from germline, CDR1 is SGDLS and CDR2 is YYNGEE. DNA for the CDR3: TGTGCCAGCAGCGTAGGGCGGGGTCCTGGGGCCAACGTCCTGACTTTC. Amino acids: CASSVGRGPGANVLTF. The full variable domain, in which reference TRBV9 and TRBJ2-6 provide the parts outside the CDR3, is DSGVTQTPKHLITATGQRVTLRCSPRSGDLSVYWYQQSLDQGLQFLIQYYNGEERAKGNILERFSAQQFPDLHSELNLSSLELGDSALYFCASSVGRGPGANVLTFGAGSRLTVL.

This clonotype has ten or more counts. This chain connects TRBV28 to TRBJ1-2; D is undetermined. V was trimmed by 5 bases and J by 1 base, leaving 14 bases between them. The CDR3 spans 15 residues. In germline, CDR1 is MDHEN, CDR2 SYDVKM. The CDR3 DNA reads TGTGCCAGCAGTGTGAGGCAGAACCTTAACTATGGCTACACCTTC. Translating it yields CASSVRQNLNYGYTF.

This clonotype has a handful of counts. Since a much larger clone is just one base distant, this may be a read error. The chain has TRBV20-1 and TRBJ1-5; D gene unclear. The germline gives CDR1 DFQATT, CDR2 SNEGSKA (reference sequence). CDR3 size: 13 residues. CDR3: CSARGHPNQPKHF. The CDR3 bases are TGCAGTGCTAGAGGACATCCCAATCAGCCCAAGCATTTT.

There are many counts of this clonotype. The chain carries TRBV27 and TRBJ1-2; D is undetermined. Germline V gene sequence: CDR1 MNHEY, CDR2 SMNVEV (reference sequence). Trimming took off 0 bases at V and 4 bases at J, with 12 bases between the two ends. There are 15 residues in the CDR3. The CDR3 sequence is CASSLSAGPTYGYTF. The CDR3 DNA reads as TGTGCCAGCAGTTTATCCGCAGGACCGACCTATGGCTACACCTTC.

This clonotype was counted at least ten times. A single base separates this from a much larger clone, so it may be a read error. This likely comes from a read error, as the CDR3 has no conserved phenylalanine or tryptophan at its end. V is TRBV12-3 or TRBV12-4 and J is TRBJ2-5; D may be TRBD2 (5 bases). V lost 4 bases and J lost 3, with 9 bases in between. The CDR3 consists of 13 residues. CDR3 sequence reads: CASSSRREETQYS. In nucleotides, the CDR3 is TGTGCCAGCAGTTCGCGGCGGGAAGAGACCCAGTACTCC.

This clonotype was seen more than once but under ten times. The chain joins TRBV19 to TRBJ2-2, with D perhaps TRBD1 (5 bases). CDR1 is LNHDA, CDR2 SQIVND, per germline (reference sequence). The germline V and J ends were trimmed by 7 bases and 4 bases, with 16 bases remaining between them. This CDR3 is built from 15 residues. This chain's CDR3 is CASTIRAGITGELFF. The CDR3 DNA follows: TGTGCCAGTACCATCCGGGCAGGGATCACCGGGGAGCTGTTTTTT.

This clonotype has a count of ten or more. The genes are TRBV12-3 or TRBV12-4 and TRBJ2-7, with 7 nucleotides matching TRBD1. With V trimmed by 6 bases and J by 2 bases, 7 bases remained unmatched. The CDR3 loop spans 14 amino acids. DNA for the CDR3: TGTGCCAGCAGCACACAGGGGATTCCCTACGAGCAGTACTTC. Residues: CASSTQGIPYEQYF.

Many counts were recorded for this clonotype. The V call is TRBV19, the J call TRBJ2-2; a possible D gene is TRBD1 (6 bases). The germline V and J ends were trimmed by 3 bases and 2 bases, with 16 bases remaining between them. The CDR3 sequence is 17 residues long. The germline CDR1 and CDR2 sequences are LNHDA and SQIVND (reference sequence). The CDR3 region is CASSILRGSSNTGELFF. The CDR3 bases are TGTGCCAGTAGTATTCTCAGGGGATCTTCAAACACCGGGGAGCTGTTTTTT.

Many counts were recorded for this clonotype. The V gene is TRBV5-6, the J gene TRBJ1-2, with D tentatively TRBD1 (6 bases). V was shortened by 2 bases and J by 5 bases, with 16 bases between the two germline ends. The CDR3 sequence is 15 residues long. Germline loops: CDR1 SGHDT, CDR2 YYEEEE. The CDR3 is CASSFPGEEWYGYTF. The DNA of the CDR3 is TGTGCCAGCAGCTTCCCAGGGGAGGAATGGTATGGCTACACCTTC.

This clonotype was observed at least ten times. This chain connects TRBV12-3 or TRBV12-4 to TRBJ1-1, with 9 bases fitting TRBD1. CDR3 length equals 16 residues. V trimming: 5 bases; J trimming: 5 bases; junction bases outside the gene matches: 12. The CDR3 DNA follows: TGTGCCAGCAGTAGTGGACAGGGGATCGGTAGTACTGAAGCTTTCTTT. Amino acid sequence: CASSSGQGIGSTEAFF.

This clonotype was detected many times. The chain has TRBV28 and TRBJ2-7, with D unresolved. V was trimmed by 3 bases and J by 9 bases, leaving 15 bases between them. The V gene's germline CDR1 is MDHEN and CDR2 SYDVKM. The CDR3 is made up of 13 amino acids. The CDR3 DNA reads TGTGCCAGCAGTTTTGCCCCATCAAACAGGCAGTACTTC. Residues: CASSFAPSNRQYF.

This chain links TRBV12-3 or TRBV12-4 with TRBJ2-2, with TRBD2 as a possible D gene (6 bases). The CDR3 covers 15 residues. V lost 3 bases, J lost 8 bases, and 16 bases lay in between. The CDR3 is CASSFGRGVQGELFF. The CDR3 nucleotides read TGTGCCAGCAGTTTTGGCCGCGGGGTGCAAGGGGAGCTGTTTTTT.

The chain uses TRBV30 and TRBJ1-2; D ambiguous. Trimming took 0 bases from V and 8 from J, leaving 13 bases between them. The CDR3 runs 13 residues. The germline CDR1 and CDR2 sequences are GTSNPN and SVGIG (reference sequence). DNA of the CDR3: TGTGCCTGGAGTGTAGGCGTCCCCGGAGGCTACACCTTC. Translation: CAWSVGVPGGYTF.

In its sample, this clonotype was seen many times. The chain joins TRBV4-3 to TRBJ1-1; 7 nucleotides align to TRBD1. The ends lost 1 base at V and 2 bases at J; junction bases unmatched: 4. CDR1 is LGHNA, CDR2 YSLEER, per germline. The CDR3 is made up of 15 amino acids. CDR3 amino acids: CASSQAAGGNTEAFF. The CDR3 DNA sequence: TGCGCCAGCAGCCAAGCCGCAGGGGGAAACACTGAAGCTTTCTTT.

V gene TRBV6-1 combines with J gene TRBJ1-1; the D is unclear. The CDR3 runs 16 residues. CDR1 and CDR2 (germline): MNHNS, SASEGT. Trimming shortened V by 6 bases and J by 0 bases, and 17 bases separated the two germline ends. The CDR3 DNA reads TGTGCCAGCAGAGCTCCATTTGGCGGGTTGAACACTGAAGCTTTCTTT. Translation gives CASRAPFGGLNTEAFF.

This clonotype was observed many times. The chain recombines TRBV11-1 with TRBJ2-7, with TRBD1 identical over 8 bases. This CDR3 is built from 15 residues. With V trimmed by 5 bases and J by 4 bases, 10 bases remained unmatched. Germline loops: CDR1 SGHAT, CDR2 FQDESV (reference sequence). For the CDR3, the DNA is TGTGCCAGCAGCGCGAATCTTGGACAGGGTTACGAGCAGTACTTC. Translating gives CASSANLGQGYEQYF.

In the case of this clonotype: A read error may be the cause here, since a much bigger clone is one base away. The V gene is TRBV19, the J gene TRBJ2-4, with D possibly matching TRBD1 (6 bases). In germline, CDR1 is LNHDA, CDR2 SQIVND (reference sequence). The length of the CDR3 is 16 residues. The CDR3, as DNA: TGTGCCAGTAGTCCATGGGACAACCTAGCCGAAAACATTCAGTACTTC. It is translated as CASSPWDNLAENIQYF.

Of note for this clonotype: A clone one base away is much larger, so this may be a read error. The gene calls are TRBV28 and TRBJ1-6, with D perhaps matching TRBD1 (5 bases). The CDR3 is 16 amino acids. The V end was cut by 6 bases, the J end by 4 bases, with 16 bases between. Germline CDR1 MDHEN, CDR2 SYDVKM. CDR3 amino acids: CASRLQASLYNSPLHF. CDR3 nucleotides: TGTGCCAGCAGGTTACAGGCTTCCCTTTATAATTCACCCCTCCACTTT.

This clonotype occurred once. The V and J genes are TRBV12-5 and TRBJ1-5, with 7 bases lining up with TRBD1. Trimming at V came to 7 bases and at J to 6 bases, leaving 6 bases not matched to a gene. Germline lookup yields CDR1 LGHNT and CDR2 FRNRAP. The CDR3 length is 13 residues. This CDR3 is CASATDRVQPQHF. The CDR3 nucleotides are TGTGCTAGTGCCACAGACAGGGTTCAGCCCCAGCATTTT.

This clonotype was counted at least ten times. J is TRBJ2-7 and V is TRBV4-2; D not certain. Trimming shortened V by 3 bases and J by 6 bases, and 15 bases separated the two germline ends. Germline CDR1 is LGHNA and CDR2 is YNFKEQ. CDR3 length: 14 amino acids. The CDR3 region is CASSQLFRAAEQYF. Here the CDR3 DNA reads TGTGCCAGCAGCCAGCTATTTAGGGCAGCCGAGCAGTACTTC.

This clonotype was detected ten times or more. This sequence joins TRBV28 and TRBJ2-7; D is undetermined. Germline loops: CDR1 MDHEN, CDR2 SYDVKM. The V end lost 5 bases, the J end lost 1 base, and 18 bases lay between the germline ends. This CDR3 spans 16 amino acids. The CDR3 region is CASSLYPLTYSYEQYF. The DNA of the CDR3 is TGTGCCAGCAGTCTATATCCCCTGACATATTCCTACGAGCAGTACTTC. The complete variable domain, with remaining parts taken from reference TRBV28 and TRBJ2-7, reads DVKVTQSSRYLVKRTGEKVFLECVQDMDHENMFWYRQDPGLGLRLIYFSYDVKMKEKGDIPEGYSVSREKKERFSLILESASTNQTSMYLCASSLYPLTYSYEQYFGPGTRLTVT.

This clonotype appeared many times. The V and J genes are TRBV20-1 and TRBJ1-1; 9 positions agree with TRBD1. Unmatched junction bases numbered 6, after V lost 5 bases and J lost 5 bases. The CDR3 totals 13 residues. From germline, CDR1 is DFQATT and CDR2 SNEGSKA (reference sequence). The CDR3 DNA sequence: TGCAGTGCTCACAGGGGGCCAGGTACTGAAGCTTTCTTT. Translating it yields CSAHRGPGTEAFF.

This chain connects TRBV18 to TRBJ2-7; D unclear. With 5 bases removed from V and 0 bases from J, the gap between germline ends came to 14 bases. The germline V gene has CDR1 KGHSH and CDR2 LQKENI. There are 15 residues in the CDR3. CDR3 residues: CASSSTRTGSYEQYF. The DNA of the CDR3 is TGTGCCAGCTCATCGACCCGGACGGGCTCCTACGAGCAGTACTTC.

This clonotype has at least ten counts. J is TRBJ1-2 and V is TRBV2; D not certain. Between the trimmed V and J ends, which lost 1 base and 4 bases, there was a span of 7 bases. Germline CDR1 SNHLY, CDR2 FYNNEI. The CDR3 covers 13 residues. The CDR3, as DNA: TGTGCCAGCAGTGAAGGCGGCCCCTATGGCTACACCTTC. This sequence encodes CASSEGGPYGYTF.

Many counts were recorded for this clonotype. The chain carries TRBV11-2 and TRBJ2-2; D call uncertain. V lost 2 bases to trimming and J lost 2 bases, with 12 bases between them. The CDR3 sequence is 16 residues long. Germline V lookup: CDR1 SGHAT, CDR2 FQNNGV. The CDR3 region has the DNA TGTGCCAGCAGCTTACCAAAAGGGAAAAACACCGGGGAGCTGTTTTTT. It is translated as CASSLPKGKNTGELFF.

This clonotype was detected ten times or more. The rearrangement links TRBV12-3 or TRBV12-4 to TRBJ1-6; 10 bases agree with TRBD1. CDR3 length equals 16 residues. The J segment lost 6 bases and the V segment lost 2 bases, leaving 4 bases of the junction unmatched. Here the CDR3 reads CASSLRDRGRNSPLHF. The DNA for the CDR3 is TGTGCCAGCAGTTTAAGGGACAGGGGTCGTAATTCACCCCTCCACTTT.

This chain links TRBV18 with TRBJ1-2; D is ambiguous. Germline V gene data show CDR1 as KGHSH and CDR2 as LQKENI. The CDR3 extends over 16 amino acids. Between the trimmed V and J ends, which lost 0 bases and 1 base, there was a span of 12 bases. CDR3 sequence reads: CASSPPGSRNNYGYTF. The DNA for the CDR3 is TGTGCCAGCTCACCACCGGGGTCTAGGAATAACTATGGCTACACCTTC.

This clonotype has ten or more counts. This rearrangement joins TRBV30 to TRBJ1-5; tentatively, D is TRBD1 (5 bases). Trimming cost V 3 bases and J 4 bases, with 10 bases left between them. The CDR3 covers 13 residues. Germline V gives CDR1 GTSNPN, CDR2 SVGIG (reference sequence). The CDR3 loop reads CAWRGQGNQPQHF. The CDR3 coding sequence is TGTGCCTGGAGGGGCCAGGGAAATCAGCCCCAGCATTTT.

This clonotype was seen at least ten times. The CDR3 DNA is TGTGCCAGCGCTCAGGACAGGGTTAGCTATGGCTACACCTTC. Its protein product is CASAQDRVSYGYTF. The chain uses TRBV28 and TRBJ1-2; 8 bases fit TRBD1. Trimming took 8 bases from V and 4 from J; bases not matched to a gene: 9. The CDR3 is made up of 14 amino acids. Germline assignment: CDR1 MDHEN and CDR2 SYDVKM.